Listed here is a single T cell receptor beta chain. Its antigen is not yet known. Base qualities are not at hand, and no much larger clone is one base apart. The data were obtained in a study of blood T cell repertoires in COVID-19 (dated by TCRdb to 2020 to 2021). Notes on the research overall: Samples from collaborators originated in the United States, Italy and Spain and spanned both the acute and convalescent phases of COVID-19. The material from the prospective study consisted of cDNA or gDNA derived from T cells, B-cell-depleted T cells, or PBMCs. Deeply sampled blood TCRbeta repertoires from subjects exposed to, actively infected with, or recovered from COVID-19 were included in the dataset. The repertoires were released in a freely available public database intended as a resource for research on the immune response to SARS-CoV-2. Samples were obtained from the ongoing ImmuneRACE study (first 160 participants) and from 1,254 subjects provided by 6 global collaborators. A de-identified subject ID, COVID-19 status, age in years and sex were almost always included in the sample metadata. HLA class I and class II types, where available, came from metadata supplied by the sample provider rather than from assay-based typing. Study-level results and caveats: The quantity of clinical and demographic metadata differed by source and by participant and was supplied without curation.

According to the germline V gene (reference sequence), CDR1 reads GTSNPN and CDR2 reads SVGIG. The CDR3 contains 15 residues, cysteine and phenylalanine counted. Only the CDR3 DNA stays, 45 bases, in frame from base 1. Relative to germline, V is 1 base shorter and J is 0 bases shorter, with 7 bases between their ends. Collaborating institutions collected whole blood in K2EDTA tubes following their own protocols. For TCRbeta analysis, collaborators shipped samples as frozen whole blood, isolated PBMCs, or DNA extracted from either of those sample types. The immunoSEQ Assay, a bias-controlled multiplex PCR, was used to amplify TCRbeta CDR3 regions from genomic DNA. The authors processed their data as follows. The number of nucleated cells in each sample was estimated by amplification of reference gene primers within the assay. To quantify the absolute abundance of each unique TCRbeta CDR3 rearrangement, sequence reads were collapsed and filtered. For each sample, productive Simpson clonality was calculated as the square root of Simpson's diversity index over productive rearrangements. TCRdb's version of the immuneACCESS table is confined to in-frame rearrangements and falls short of the full clone set. An unresolved V gene accounts for under half of the shortfall where checked; the remainder is of unknown origin. The D gene and trimming were derived from the DNA, and the V and J assignments and clone size from that table. For this sample there are about 190,000 clones; 80% to 90% appear just once. Jointly, the top ten make up under 15% of the sample.

The sample consisted of peripheral blood. The receptor comes from a man aged 30-40 years with active or convalescent COVID-19. The sequence links TRBV30 to TRBJ2-6, with no D gene named confidently. Read as DNA, the sequence is TGTGCCTGGAGTGGTCCAGGCTCTGGGGCCAACGTCCTGACTTTC. Its amino acids are CAWSGPGSGANVLTF.